Here is one TCR beta chain with its context. The source of the sample is a study of blood T cell repertoires in COVID-19. Per the germline V gene, CDR1 is MDHEN and CDR2 is SYDVKM. Losses at the gene ends were 5 bases for V and 2 bases for J; bases not matched to a gene: 10. This CDR3 comprises 16 residues. Profiling relied on immunoSEQ multiplex PCR, and the TCRdb table lists in-frame clones only, not all of them. The sample lists some 160,000 clones; roughly four fifths were seen once. Sequenced material: peripheral blood. The sequence was collected from an elderly woman with COVID-19, enrolled during active disease. The J gene is TRBJ2-7, the V gene TRBV28, with 9 bases fitting TRBD2. Here the CDR3 DNA reads TGTGCCAGCAGTGCGACTAGCGGTCCCAGAACCTACGAGCAGTACTTC. Amino acid sequence: CASSATSGPRTYEQYF.